This T cell receptor (beta chain) was sequenced for a study of shared clonotypes between healthy human individuals. Trimming cost V 3 bases and J 7 bases; bases outside gene matches: 9. Germline CDR1 SGHVS, CDR2 FQNEAQ. The CDR3 has 15 amino acids. Splitting of each subset's genomic DNA was done evenly across several immunoSEQ plates. Repertoires were generated with immunoSEQ multiplex PCR, while TCRdb's copy carries only in-frame clones and drops some. The sample carries about 1 million clones, around 76% recorded once. V usage is TRBV7-8 and J usage is TRBJ1-1; 9 bases map to TRBD1. Sequenced input: memory CD4+ T cells sorted from blood. Regarding subset: CD45RA-negative fraction. The TCR comes from a man aged 18-30 years in good health. CDR3 DNA: TGTGCCAGCAGCTTTCGGGACAGGGACGTGGTTGAAGCTTTCTTT. As protein: CASSFRDRDVVEAFF.